Presented here are 16 T cell receptor beta chains from one specimen sequenced in a study of CD8 T cells in Susac syndrome. A quantity of about 0.45 to 1 ug RNA underwent reverse transcription using random hexamers. TCRdb passed the immunoSEQ multiplex PCR reads through MiXCR, listing each CDR3 protein once. This table has approximately 230,000 distinct CDR3 sequences, 93% appearing once. Sequencing was carried out using CD4+ T cells from PBMCs. Receptor source: a human donor with multiple sclerosis.

This chain links TRBV3-1 with TRBJ2-7; TRBD1 agrees at 9 bases. Per the germline V gene, CDR1 is LGHDT and CDR2 is YNNKEL (reference sequence). The CDR3 loop spans 15 amino acids. The junction had 3 bases not matched to a gene; V was cut back by 1 base and J by 2 bases. CDR3 protein: CASSQGRQGAYEQYF. The DNA of the CDR3 is TGTGCCAGCAGCCAAGGCCGACAGGGGGCCTACGAGCAGTACTTC.

CDR3 region: CASSLEDRDTEAFF. In nucleotides, the CDR3 is TGTGCCAGCAGCCTCGAAGACAGGGACACTGAAGCTTTCTTT. The chain couples TRBV3-1 to TRBJ1-1, with 7 bases fitting TRBD1. The CDR3 consists of 14 residues. Unmatched junction bases numbered 5, after V lost 4 bases and J lost 3 bases. Per the germline V gene, CDR1 is LGHDT and CDR2 is YNNKEL (reference sequence).

This chain uses TRBV6-6 with TRBJ2-7, with 10 bases identical to TRBD2. The V segment lost 8 bases and the J segment 7 bases; nucleotides outside the gene matches: 8. Germline V gene sequence: CDR1 MNHNY, CDR2 SVGAGI (reference sequence). This CDR3 contains 13 residues. The CDR3 bases are TGTGCCAGCCGAAATGAACTAGCGGGAGAGCAGTACGTC. It codes for CASRNELAGEQYV.

V and J are TRBV4-2 and TRBJ2-2; TRBD2 matches at 8 bases. The CDR3 contains 17 residues. The V and J ends lost 0 bases and 7 bases, in that order; junction bases with no gene match: 10. In germline, CDR1 is LGHNA, CDR2 YNFKEQ. In DNA, the CDR3 is TGTGCCAGCAGCCAAGATCCGGGGGGGGCGCGGGGCGGGGAGCTGTTTTTT. Translated: CASSQDPGGARGGELFF.

The gene calls are TRBV5-4 and TRBJ1-1; D gene unclear. Per the germline V gene, CDR1 is SGHNT and CDR2 is YYREEE (reference sequence). The CDR3 runs to 12 residues. With 3 bases removed from V and 4 bases from J, the gap between germline ends came to 7 bases. CDR3 in DNA: TGTGCCAGCAGCTCCGAGGTCACTGAAGCTTTCTTT. Its translation: CASSSEVTEAFF.

The chain recombines TRBV5-1 with TRBJ1-1; D is ambiguous. The CDR3 has 13 amino acids. The germline V and J ends were trimmed by 2 bases and 4 bases, with 9 bases remaining between them. The germline CDR1 and CDR2 sequences are SGHRS and YFSETQ. CDR3 sequence (DNA): TGCGCCAGCAGCTTCACGGCCCTCACTGAAGCTTTCTTT. It encodes CASSFTALTEAFF.

The chain is built from TRBV19 and TRBJ1-2; D not certain. V was pared by 3 bases and J by 8 bases, with 16 bases between. Germline CDR1 and CDR2: LNHDA and SQIVND (reference sequence). The CDR3 spans 14 residues. The CDR3 nucleotides are TGTGCCAGTAGTATCCCCCCCTCAAGTGGGGGCTACACCTTC. It encodes CASSIPPSSGGYTF.

The chain links TRBV4-1 to TRBJ1-1; maybe TRBD1 (6 bases). Between the trimmed V and J ends, which lost 7 bases and 3 bases, there was a span of 12 bases. The CDR3 totals 13 residues. Germline lookup yields CDR1 MGHRA and CDR2 YSYEKL. The CDR3 sequence is CASKRGADTEAFF. DNA for the CDR3: TGCGCCAGCAAGCGGGGGGCGGACACTGAAGCTTTCTTT.

This chain uses TRBV19 with TRBJ2-3, with D perhaps TRBD2 (5 bases). The germline V gene encodes CDR1 LNHDA and CDR2 SQIVND (reference sequence). Trimming removed 4 bases from V and 10 bases from J, with 15 bases in between. The CDR3 runs 13 residues. The CDR3 sequence is CASSSRAEVSQYF. In DNA, the CDR3 is TGTGCCAGTAGTAGCCGGGCGGAGGTTTCGCAGTATTTT. Together with reference TRBV19 and TRBJ2-3, the CDR3 gives the full variable domain: DGGITQSPKYLFRKEGQNVTLSCEQNLNHDAMYWYRQDPGQGLRLIYYSQIVNDFQKGDIAEGYSVSREKKESFPLTVTSAQKNPTAFYLCASSSRAEVSQYFGPGTRLTVL.

The genes are TRBV7-2 and TRBJ2-2; TRBD1 or TRBD2 may be the D gene (5 bases each). This CDR3 has 11 amino acids. Per the germline V gene, CDR1 is SGHTA and CDR2 is FQGNSA. Trimming pared 4 bases from V and 16 bases from J, leaving 13 bases between. CDR3: CASSSAGARFF. The CDR3, as DNA: TGTGCCAGCAGCTCGGCCGGGGCCCGGTTTTTT.

The rearrangement joins TRBV6-5 to TRBJ1-2; D is ambiguous. CDR1 MNHEY and CDR2 SVGAGI come from the germline V gene. Trimming removed 0 bases at V and 4 bases at J, with 12 bases between. This CDR3 is built from 15 residues. The CDR3 DNA reads TGTGCCAGCAGTTACTCGACCTCAACCGTCTATGGCTACACCTTC. Translating it yields CASSYSTSTVYGYTF.

This chain links TRBV4-2 with TRBJ1-2; D call uncertain. The V end lost 0 bases, the J end lost 5 bases, and 10 bases lay between the germline ends. The germline gives CDR1 LGHNA, CDR2 YNFKEQ. The CDR3 sequence is 14 residues long. For the CDR3, the DNA is TGTGCCAGCAGCCAAGATGTAGGGATTTATGGCTACACCTTC. Residues: CASSQDVGIYGYTF.

The rearrangement joins TRBV29-1 to TRBJ1-2; 9 bases fit TRBD1. The germline gives CDR1 SQVTM, CDR2 ANQGSEA. This CDR3 comprises 17 residues. With V trimmed by 4 bases and J by 3 bases, 15 bases remained unmatched. CDR3 loop: CSVGQLVTGGADYGYTF. The CDR3 nucleotides are TGCAGCGTTGGCCAACTTGTCACAGGGGGCGCTGACTATGGCTACACCTTC.

This clonotype was detected once. V is TRBV5-4 and J is TRBJ1-1, with D maybe TRBD1 (6 bases). Germline V gene sequence: CDR1 SGHNT, CDR2 YYREEE (reference sequence). The CDR3 is 15 amino acids. With 4 bases removed from V and 4 bases from J, the gap between germline ends came to 17 bases. CDR3 in amino acids: CASSKDSFGGTEAFF. Written as DNA, the CDR3 is TGTGCCAGCAGCAAGGACAGCTTTGGGGGCACTGAAGCTTTCTTT.

The chain employs TRBV9 and TRBJ2-1; no definite D call. Germline V gives CDR1 SGDLS, CDR2 YYNGEE. CDR3 length: 13 residues. Trimming took 0 bases from V and 5 from J, leaving 6 bases between them. The CDR3 loop reads CASSVVPDNEQFF. The CDR3 DNA is TGTGCCAGCAGCGTAGTACCTGACAATGAGCAGTTCTTC.

The chain employs TRBV9 and TRBJ1-2, with TRBD1 as a possible D gene (5 bases). CDR1 and CDR2 (germline): SGDLS, YYNGEE. The CDR3 loop spans 12 amino acids. V was trimmed by 6 bases and J by 9 bases, leaving 15 bases between them. The CDR3 loop reads CASTRRGSRYTF. DNA of the CDR3: TGTGCCAGCACCCGGCGGGGGTCACGCTACACCTTC.